Below, one T cell receptor beta chain is given with its context. Clones were sequenced by immunoSEQ multiplex PCR, and TCRdb holds only the in-frame ones, with some missing. This sample yields about 59,000 clones, of which about 80% are seen a single time; around an eighth belongs to the top ten. The data originate from a study of T cells in tumors after PD-1 blockade. This CDR3 comprises 15 residues. Germline CDR1 is SGHDT and CDR2 is YYEEEE. With 1 base removed from V and 0 bases from J, the gap between germline ends came to 10 bases. V usage is TRBV5-6 and J usage is TRBJ1-1, with D perhaps TRBD1 (5 bases). This clonotype was obtained from a human donor with basal cell carcinoma. Specimen: PBMCs, collected before anti-PD-1 treatment. The CDR3 spells CASSLYNRMNTEAFF. The CDR3 region has the DNA TGTGCCAGCAGCTTGTATAACAGGATGAACACTGAAGCTTTCTTT.